These T cell receptor beta chains were read from a single sample in a study of T cell changes during pregnancy in multiple sclerosis. TCRdb keeps only in-frame clones here, not all; method: immunoSEQ multiplex PCR. The table shows more than 55,000 clones, with approximately 90% occurring only once. The source was peripheral blood, collected in the first trimester of pregnancy. The receptors derive from a female donor in good health, enrolled as a control in a pregnancy study. Each CDR3 is given with its conserved first and last residue. A D gene is named only where the DNA matches it firmly.

v_gene	d_gene	j_gene	CDR3aa
TRBV2	-	TRBJ1-2	CASSDRAGGSYTF
TRBV7-9	TRBD1	TRBJ2-5	CASSLRGTGVRVGETQYF
TRBV4-1	-	TRBJ1-2	CASSQEIQGINYGYTF
TRBV10-1	-	TRBJ2-5	CASSDSETQYF
TRBV11-1	-	TRBJ1-4	CASSLGGMTNEKLFF
TRBV5-6	-	TRBJ1-1	CASSRIDGNEAFF
TRBV7-8	TRBD2	TRBJ2-2	CASSLVWGGTGELFF
TRBV7-3	-	TRBJ2-1	CASSSRNSGEQFF
TRBV27	-	TRBJ1-1	CASSLWRGDTEAFF
TRBV5-1	-	TRBJ2-7	CASSPPMEQYF
TRBV10-1	TRBD2	TRBJ2-1	CASSEREGTYNEQFF
TRBV6-1	-	TRBJ1-1	CASTLSVNTEAFF
TRBV7-6	TRBD1	TRBJ2-3	CASSLIQGAPSADTQYF
TRBV4-1	TRBD1	TRBJ2-7	CASSPGQGAYEQYF
TRBV15	-	TRBJ1-2	CATSRDRSYTF
TRBV5-8	TRBD2	TRBJ2-1	CAIRLAGGNEQFF
TRBV15	TRBD2	TRBJ2-1	CATSRGSGTLNYNEQFF
TRBV18	TRBD1	TRBJ1-1	CASSPPGSQGSNTEAFF
TRBV7-9	-	TRBJ1-4	CASSSLGGTNEKLFF
TRBV5-1	-	TRBJ1-1	CASSPRRLNTEAFF